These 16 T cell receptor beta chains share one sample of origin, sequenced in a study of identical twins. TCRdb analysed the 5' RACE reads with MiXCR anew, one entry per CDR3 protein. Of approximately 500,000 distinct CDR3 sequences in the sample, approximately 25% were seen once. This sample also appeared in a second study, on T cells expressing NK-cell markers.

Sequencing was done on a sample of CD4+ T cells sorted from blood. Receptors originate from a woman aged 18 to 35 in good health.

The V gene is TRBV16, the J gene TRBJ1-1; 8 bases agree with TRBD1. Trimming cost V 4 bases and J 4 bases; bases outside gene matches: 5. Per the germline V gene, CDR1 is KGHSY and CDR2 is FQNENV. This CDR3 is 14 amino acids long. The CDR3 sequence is CASSPQQGVTEAFF. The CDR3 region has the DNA TGTGCCAGCAGCCCTCAACAGGGGGTCACTGAAGCTTTCTTT.

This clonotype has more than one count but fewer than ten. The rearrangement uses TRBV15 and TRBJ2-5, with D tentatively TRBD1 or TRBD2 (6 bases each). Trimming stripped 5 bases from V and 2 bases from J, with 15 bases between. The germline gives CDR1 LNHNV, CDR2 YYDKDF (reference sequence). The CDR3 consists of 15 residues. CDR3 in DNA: TGTGCCACCAGCCAGGAGGGGGGTATGCAAGAGACCCAGTACTTC. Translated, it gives CATSQEGGMQETQYF.

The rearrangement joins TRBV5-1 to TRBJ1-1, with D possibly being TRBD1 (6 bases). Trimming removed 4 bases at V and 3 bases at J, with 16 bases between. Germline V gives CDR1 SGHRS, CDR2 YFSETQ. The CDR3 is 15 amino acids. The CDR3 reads CASSPGLGAHTEAFF. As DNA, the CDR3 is TGCGCCAGCAGCCCAGGCTTGGGGGCACACACTGAAGCTTTCTTT.

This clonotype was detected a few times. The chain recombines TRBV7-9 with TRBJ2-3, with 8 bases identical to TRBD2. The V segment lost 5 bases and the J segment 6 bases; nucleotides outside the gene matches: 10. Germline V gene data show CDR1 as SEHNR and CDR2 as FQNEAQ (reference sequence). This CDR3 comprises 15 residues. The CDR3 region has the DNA TGTGCCAGCAGCCCCCGGCGGGGGGCGGGGGATACGCAGTATTTT. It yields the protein CASSPRRGAGDTQYF.

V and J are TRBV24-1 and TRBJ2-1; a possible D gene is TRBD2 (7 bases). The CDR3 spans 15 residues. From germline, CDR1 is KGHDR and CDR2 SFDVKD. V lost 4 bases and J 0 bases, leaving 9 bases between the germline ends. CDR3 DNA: TGTGCCACCAGTGAGGGAGGGGGCTCCTACAATGAGCAGTTCTTC. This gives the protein CATSEGGGSYNEQFF.

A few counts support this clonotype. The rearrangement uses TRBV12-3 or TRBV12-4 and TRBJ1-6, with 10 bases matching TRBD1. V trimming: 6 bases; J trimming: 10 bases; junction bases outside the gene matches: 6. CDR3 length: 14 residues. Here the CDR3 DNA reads TGTGCCAGCAGCAACGGACAGGGGGGGTCACCCCTCCACTTT. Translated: CASSNGQGGSPLHF.

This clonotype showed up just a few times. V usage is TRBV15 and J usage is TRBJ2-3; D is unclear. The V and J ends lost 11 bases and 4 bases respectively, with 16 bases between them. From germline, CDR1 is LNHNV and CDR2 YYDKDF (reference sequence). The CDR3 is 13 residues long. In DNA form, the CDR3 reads TGTGCCTTGGGCCAGAGTAGCTCAGATACGCAGTATTTT. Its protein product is CALGQSSSDTQYF.

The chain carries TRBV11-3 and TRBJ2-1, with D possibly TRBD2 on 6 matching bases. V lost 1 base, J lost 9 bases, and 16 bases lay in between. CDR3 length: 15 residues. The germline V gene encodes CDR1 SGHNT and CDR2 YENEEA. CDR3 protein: CASSLGGLDSSEQFF. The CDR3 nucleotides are TGTGCCAGCAGCTTAGGGGGACTTGACTCCAGTGAGCAGTTCTTC.

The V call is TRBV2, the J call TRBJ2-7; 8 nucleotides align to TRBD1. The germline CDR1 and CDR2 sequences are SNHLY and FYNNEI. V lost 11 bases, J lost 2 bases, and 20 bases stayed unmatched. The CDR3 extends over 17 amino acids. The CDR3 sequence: CACCRKGTGLGPYEQYF. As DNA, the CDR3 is TGTGCCTGCTGCCGTAAGGGGACAGGCCTTGGCCCCTACGAGCAGTACTTC.

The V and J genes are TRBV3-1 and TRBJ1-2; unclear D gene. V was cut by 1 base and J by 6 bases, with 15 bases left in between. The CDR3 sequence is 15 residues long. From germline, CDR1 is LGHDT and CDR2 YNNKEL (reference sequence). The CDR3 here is CASSQGFSSKNGYTF. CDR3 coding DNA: TGTGCCAGCAGCCAAGGATTCAGTTCCAAAAATGGCTACACCTTC.

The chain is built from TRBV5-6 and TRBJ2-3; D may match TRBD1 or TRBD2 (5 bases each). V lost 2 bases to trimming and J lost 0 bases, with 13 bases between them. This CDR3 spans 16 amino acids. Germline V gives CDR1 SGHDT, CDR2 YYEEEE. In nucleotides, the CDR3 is TGTGCCAGCAGCTTTGGACGGGGACCTAGCACAGATACGCAGTATTTT. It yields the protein CASSFGRGPSTDTQYF.

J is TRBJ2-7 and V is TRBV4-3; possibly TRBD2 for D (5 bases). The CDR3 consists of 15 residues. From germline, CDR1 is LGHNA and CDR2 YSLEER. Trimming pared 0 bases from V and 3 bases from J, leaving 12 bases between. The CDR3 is CASSQERRVVYEQYF. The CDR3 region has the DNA TGCGCCAGCAGCCAAGAAAGGCGGGTTGTCTACGAGCAGTACTTC.

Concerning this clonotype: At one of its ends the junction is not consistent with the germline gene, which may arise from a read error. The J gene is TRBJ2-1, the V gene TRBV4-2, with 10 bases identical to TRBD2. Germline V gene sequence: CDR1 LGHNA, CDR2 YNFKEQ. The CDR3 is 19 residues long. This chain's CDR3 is CAISHGLAVKPSSYNEQFF. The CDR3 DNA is TGTGCCATCAGCCACGGACTAGCGGTAAAACCGAGCTCCTACAATGAGCAGTTCTTC.

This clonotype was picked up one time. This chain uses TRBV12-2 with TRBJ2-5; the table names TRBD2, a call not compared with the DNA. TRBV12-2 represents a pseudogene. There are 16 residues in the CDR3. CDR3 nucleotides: TGTGCAAGTCGGTCTCTAGCGGGGGAAACCCAAGAGACCCAGTACTTC. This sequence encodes CASRSLAGETQETQYF.

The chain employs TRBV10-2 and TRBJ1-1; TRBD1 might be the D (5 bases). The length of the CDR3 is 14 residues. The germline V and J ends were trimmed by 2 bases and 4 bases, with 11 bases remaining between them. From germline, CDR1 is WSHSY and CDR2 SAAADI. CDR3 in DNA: TGCGCCAGCAGTGAGGAAAGGGGTAGCACTGAAGCTTTCTTT. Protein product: CASSEERGSTEAFF.

The CDR3 sequence: CSARDDQSYNEQFF. CDR3 nucleotides: TGCAGTGCTAGAGATGACCAATCGTACAATGAGCAGTTCTTC. The J gene is TRBJ2-1, the V gene TRBV20-1; no reliable D call. The CDR3 length is 14 residues. Between the trimmed V and J ends, which lost 0 bases and 4 bases, there was a span of 10 bases. Germline CDR1 DFQATT, CDR2 SNEGSKA (reference sequence).